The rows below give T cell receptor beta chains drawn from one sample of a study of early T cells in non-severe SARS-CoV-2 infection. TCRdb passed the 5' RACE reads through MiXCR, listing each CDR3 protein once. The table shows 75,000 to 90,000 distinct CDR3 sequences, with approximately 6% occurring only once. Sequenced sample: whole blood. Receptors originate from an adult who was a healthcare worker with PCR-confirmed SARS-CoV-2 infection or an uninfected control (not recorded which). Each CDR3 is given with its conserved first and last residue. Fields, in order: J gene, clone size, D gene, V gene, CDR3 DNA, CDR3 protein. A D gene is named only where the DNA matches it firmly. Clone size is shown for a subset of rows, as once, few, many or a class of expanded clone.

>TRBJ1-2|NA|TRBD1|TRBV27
TGTGCCAGCAGCCAACTGGACAGGGCGGGGGGCTACACCTTC
CASSQLDRAGGYTF
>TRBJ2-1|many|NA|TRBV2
TGTGCCAGCAGTCCTCGATCCGGGACCTCCGGTGAGCAGTTCTTC
CASSPRSGTSGEQFF
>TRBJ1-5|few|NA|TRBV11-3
TGTGCCAGCAGCTTAGGGTTTAATCAGCCCCAGCATTTT
CASSLGFNQPQHF
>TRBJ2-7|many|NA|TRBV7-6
TGTGCCAGCAGCTTAGCGTCGGGCAGGAATGTTTACGAGCAGTACTTC
CASSLASGRNVYEQYF
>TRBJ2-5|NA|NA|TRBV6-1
TGTGCCAGCAGTCCTGACCGGGTACAAGAGACCCAGTACTTC
CASSPDRVQETQYF
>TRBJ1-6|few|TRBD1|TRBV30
TGTGCCTGGAGACCGGGACAGGGGTTCTCACCCCTCCACTTT
CAWRPGQGFSPLHF
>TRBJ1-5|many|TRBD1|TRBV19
TGTGCCAGTAGTTTGGACAGGGTGGGCAATCAGCCCCAGCATTTT
CASSLDRVGNQPQHF
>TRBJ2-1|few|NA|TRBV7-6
TGTGCCAGCAGCTTACGTCCAGCCGTCAATGAGCAGTTCTTC
CASSLRPAVNEQFF
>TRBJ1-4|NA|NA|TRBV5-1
TGCGCCAGCAGCTTGGTCGTTTCCCCGCTTAATGAAAAACTGTTTTTT
CASSLVVSPLNEKLFF
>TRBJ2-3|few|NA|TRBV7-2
TGTGCCAGCAGCTTAAGATCGGATACGCAGTATTTT
CASSLRSDTQYF
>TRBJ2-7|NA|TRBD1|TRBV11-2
TGTGCCAGCAGCTTACATGGGGACAGCTACGAGCAGTACTTC
CASSLHGDSYEQYF
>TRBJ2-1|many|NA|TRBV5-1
TGCGCCAGCAGCTTGCAAGGACGGGAGCAGTTCTTC
CASSLQGREQFF